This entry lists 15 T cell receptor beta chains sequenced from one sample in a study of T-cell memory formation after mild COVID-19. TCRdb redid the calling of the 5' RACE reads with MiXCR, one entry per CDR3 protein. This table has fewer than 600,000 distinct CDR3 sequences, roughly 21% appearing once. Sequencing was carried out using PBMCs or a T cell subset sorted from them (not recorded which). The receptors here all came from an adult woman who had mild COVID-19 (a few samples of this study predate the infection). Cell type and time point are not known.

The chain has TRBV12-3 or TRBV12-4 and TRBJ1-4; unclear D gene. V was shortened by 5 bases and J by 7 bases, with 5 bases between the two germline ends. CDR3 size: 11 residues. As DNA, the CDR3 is TGTGCCAGCAGTGCCCTTGAAAAACTGTTTTTT. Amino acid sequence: CASSALEKLFF.

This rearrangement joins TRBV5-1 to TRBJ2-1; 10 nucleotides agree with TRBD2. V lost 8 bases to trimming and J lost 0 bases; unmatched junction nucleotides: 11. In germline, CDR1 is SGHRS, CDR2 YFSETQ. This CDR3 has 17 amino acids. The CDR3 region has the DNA TGCGCCAGTCGAGCGGGAGGGCCGTGGGGCTCCTACAATGAGCAGTTCTTC. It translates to CASRAGGPWGSYNEQFF. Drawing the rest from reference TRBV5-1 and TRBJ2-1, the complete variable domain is KAGVTQTPRYLIKTRGQQVTLSCSPISGHRSVSWYQQTPGQGLQFLFEYFSETQRNKGNFPGRFSGRQFSNSRSEMNVSTLELGDSALYLCASRAGGPWGSYNEQFFGPGTRLTVL.

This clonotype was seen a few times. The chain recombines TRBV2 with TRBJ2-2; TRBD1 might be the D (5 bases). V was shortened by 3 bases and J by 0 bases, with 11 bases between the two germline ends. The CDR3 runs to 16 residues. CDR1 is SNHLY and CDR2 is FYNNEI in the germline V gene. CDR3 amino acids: CASSDGHRSNTGELFF. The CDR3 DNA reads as TGTGCCAGCAGTGATGGTCACAGGTCGAACACCGGGGAGCTGTTTTTT. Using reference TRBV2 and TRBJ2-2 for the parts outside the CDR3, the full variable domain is EPEVTQTPSHQVTQMGQEVILRCVPISNHLYFYWYRQILGQKVEFLVSFYNNEISEKSEIFDDQFSVERPDGSNFTLKIRSTKLEDSAMYFCASSDGHRSNTGELFFGEGSRLTVL.

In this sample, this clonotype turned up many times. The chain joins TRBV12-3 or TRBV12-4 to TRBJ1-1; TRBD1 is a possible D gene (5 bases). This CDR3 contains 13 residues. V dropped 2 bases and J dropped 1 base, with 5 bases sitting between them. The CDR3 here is CASSLTGNTEAFF. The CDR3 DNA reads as TGTGCCAGCAGTTTAACAGGGAACACTGAAGCTTTCTTT.

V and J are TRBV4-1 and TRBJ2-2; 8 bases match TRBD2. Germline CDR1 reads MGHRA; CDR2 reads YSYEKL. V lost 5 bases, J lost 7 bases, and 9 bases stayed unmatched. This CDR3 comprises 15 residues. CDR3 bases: TGCGCCAGCAGCGTCGGGGGGGCCGAGGTCGGGGAGCTGTTTTTT. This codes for CASSVGGAEVGELFF.

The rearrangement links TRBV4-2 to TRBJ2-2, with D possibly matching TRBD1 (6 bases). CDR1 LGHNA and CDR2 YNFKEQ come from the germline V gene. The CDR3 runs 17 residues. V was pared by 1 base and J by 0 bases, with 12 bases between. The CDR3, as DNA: TGTGCCAGCAGCCAAGGGGTAGGGGGTCCGAACACCGGGGAGCTGTTTTTT. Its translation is CASSQGVGGPNTGELFF.

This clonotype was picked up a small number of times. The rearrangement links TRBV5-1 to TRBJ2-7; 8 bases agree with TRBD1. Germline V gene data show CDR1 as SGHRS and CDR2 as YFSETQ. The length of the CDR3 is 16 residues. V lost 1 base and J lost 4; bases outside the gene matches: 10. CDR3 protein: CASSLPRTGISYEQYF. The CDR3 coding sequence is TGCGCCAGCAGCTTGCCCCGGACAGGGATATCGTACGAGCAGTACTTC.

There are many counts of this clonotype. The chain's CDR3 is CATTKETQYF. In nucleotides, the CDR3 is TGTGCCACGACGAAAGAGACCCAGTACTTC. The chain joins TRBV19 to TRBJ2-5; D gene ambiguous. The CDR3 consists of 10 residues. V lost 10 bases, J lost 3 bases, and 6 bases lay in between. Germline loops: CDR1 LNHDA, CDR2 SQIVND (reference sequence).

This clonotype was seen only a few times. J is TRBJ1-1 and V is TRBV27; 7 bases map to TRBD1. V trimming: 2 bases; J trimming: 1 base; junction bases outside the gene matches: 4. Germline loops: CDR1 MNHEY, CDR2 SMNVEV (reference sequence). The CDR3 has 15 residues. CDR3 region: CASSLNAGGNTEAFF. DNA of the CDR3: TGTGCCAGCAGTTTAAACGCAGGGGGGAACACTGAAGCTTTCTTT.

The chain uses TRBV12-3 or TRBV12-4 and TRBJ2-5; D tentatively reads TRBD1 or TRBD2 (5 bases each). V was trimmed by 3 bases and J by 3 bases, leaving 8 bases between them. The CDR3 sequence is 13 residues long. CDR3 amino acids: CASSFRGEETQYF. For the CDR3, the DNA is TGTGCCAGCAGTTTTAGAGGGGAAGAGACCCAGTACTTC.

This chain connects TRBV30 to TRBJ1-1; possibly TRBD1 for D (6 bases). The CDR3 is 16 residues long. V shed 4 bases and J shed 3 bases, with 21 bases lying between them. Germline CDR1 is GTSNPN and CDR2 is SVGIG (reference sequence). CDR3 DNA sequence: TGTGCCTGGACTCGGGCCCAGGGGCTCAGGGACACTGAAGCTTTCTTT. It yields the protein CAWTRAQGLRDTEAFF.

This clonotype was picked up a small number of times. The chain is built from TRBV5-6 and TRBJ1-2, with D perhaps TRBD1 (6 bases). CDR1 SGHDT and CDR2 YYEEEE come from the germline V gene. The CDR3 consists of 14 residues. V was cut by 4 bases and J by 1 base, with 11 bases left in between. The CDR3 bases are TGTGCCAGCAGCCGGGACACCAGTAACTATGGCTACACCTTC. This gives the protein CASSRDTSNYGYTF.

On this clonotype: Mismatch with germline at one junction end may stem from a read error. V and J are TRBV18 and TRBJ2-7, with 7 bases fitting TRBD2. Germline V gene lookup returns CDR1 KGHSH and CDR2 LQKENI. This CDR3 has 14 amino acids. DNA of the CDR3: TGTGCCAGCTCATCACCCGGGACTACCTACGAGCAGTACTTC. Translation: CASSSPGTTYEQYF. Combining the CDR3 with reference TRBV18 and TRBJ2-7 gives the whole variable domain NAGVMQNPRHLVRRRGQEARLRCSPMKGHSHVYWYRQLPEEGLKFMVYLQKENIIDESGMPKERFSAEFPKEGPSILRIQQVVRGDSAAYFCASSSPGTTYEQYFGPGTRLTVT.

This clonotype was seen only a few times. The DNA of the CDR3 is TGCGCCAGCAGCCAGGTGAAGGGGACCGTTGAGCAGTTCTTC. Translating gives CASSQVKGTVEQFF. The J gene is TRBJ2-1, the V gene TRBV4-1; D assignment may be TRBD1 or TRBD2 (5 bases each). Germline values: CDR1 MGHRA, CDR2 YSYEKL. The germline V and J ends were trimmed by 3 bases and 9 bases, with 15 bases remaining between them. This CDR3 spans 14 amino acids.

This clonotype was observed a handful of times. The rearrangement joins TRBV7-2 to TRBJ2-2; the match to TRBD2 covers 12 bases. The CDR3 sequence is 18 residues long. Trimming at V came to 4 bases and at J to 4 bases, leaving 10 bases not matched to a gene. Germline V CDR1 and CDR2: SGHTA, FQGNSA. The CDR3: CASSSRTSGNKVTGELFF. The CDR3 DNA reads TGTGCCAGCAGCTCCAGGACTAGCGGGAATAAGGTCACCGGGGAGCTGTTTTTT.